This T cell receptor (beta chain) was documented in a study of control samples from healthy donors and cancer patients. The CDR3 length is 12 residues. Trimming shortened V by 5 bases and J by 4 bases, and 8 bases separated the two germline ends. The germline gives CDR1 GTSNPN, CDR2 SVGIG (reference sequence). Some clones are missing from TCRdb's copy, which holds only in-frame ones; the method was immunoSEQ multiplex PCR. This table holds tens of thousands of clones, 85% to 95% found once. This clonotype was obtained from a man younger than 45 with colorectal cancer. V is TRBV30 and J is TRBJ2-2, with D perhaps TRBD1 (6 bases). Sample: PBMCs. In DNA form, the CDR3 reads TGTGCCTGGGAACAGGGCACCGGGGAGCTGTTTTTT. Amino acid sequence: CAWEQGTGELFF.